This T cell receptor (beta chain) was recovered during a study of blood T cell repertoires in COVID-19. Study-level background: There were acute and convalescent COVID-19 samples, and they came from the United States, Italy and Spain. PBMCs, B-cell-depleted T cells, or T cells provided the cDNA or gDNA that made up the material.

Original data processing: The authors estimated nucleated cell counts from reference gene primer amplification. Generated by immunoSEQ multiplex PCR, the TCRdb table keeps only in-frame clones and is missing some. V, J and clone size derive from that table, while D and trimming were established from the DNA sequence. The table shows roughly 220,000 clones, with around 86% occurring only once. The CDR3 sequence is 13 residues long. The V gene lost 4 bases and the J gene lost 10 bases, with 15 bases spanning the gap. The germline CDR1 and CDR2 sequences are SGDLS and YYNGEE. This sequence was found in a man between 60 and 75 years old with acute or convalescent COVID-19. Sequencing was done on a sample of peripheral blood. V is TRBV9 and J is TRBJ2-1; possibly TRBD2 for D (5 bases). Here the CDR3 DNA reads TGTGCCAGCAGCTCCCATCTTACGGGGGAGCAGTTCTTC. Translation: CASSSHLTGEQFF.